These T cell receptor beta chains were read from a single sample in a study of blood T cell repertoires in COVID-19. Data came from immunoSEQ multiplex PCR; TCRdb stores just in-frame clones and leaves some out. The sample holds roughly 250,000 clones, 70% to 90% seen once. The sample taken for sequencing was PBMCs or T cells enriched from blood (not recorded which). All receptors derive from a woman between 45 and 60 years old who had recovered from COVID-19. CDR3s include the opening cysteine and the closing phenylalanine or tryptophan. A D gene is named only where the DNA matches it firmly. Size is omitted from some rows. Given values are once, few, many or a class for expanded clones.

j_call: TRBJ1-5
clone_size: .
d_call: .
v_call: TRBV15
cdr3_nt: TGTGCCACCAGCAGAGATGGGGCAGGAGTCCAGCCCCAGCATTTT
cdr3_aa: CATSRDGAGVQPQHF

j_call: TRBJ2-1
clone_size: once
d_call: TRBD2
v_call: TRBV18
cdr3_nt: TGTGCCAGCTCACCCGGACTAGCGGGGCCTTATGAGCAGTTCTTC
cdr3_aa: CASSPGLAGPYEQFF

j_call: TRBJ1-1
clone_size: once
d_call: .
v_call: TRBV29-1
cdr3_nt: TGCAGCGTTGAATCAGGGGTGTACACTGAAGCTTTCTTT
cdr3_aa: CSVESGVYTEAFF

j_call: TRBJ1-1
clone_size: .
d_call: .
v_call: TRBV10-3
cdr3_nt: TGTGCCATCAGCAGGGATCATGAAGCTTTCTTT
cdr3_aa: CAISRDHEAFF

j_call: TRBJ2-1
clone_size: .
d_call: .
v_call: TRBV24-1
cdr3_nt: TGTGCCACCAGTGACCTAGCGACCTACAATGAGCAGTTCTTC
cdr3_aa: CATSDLATYNEQFF

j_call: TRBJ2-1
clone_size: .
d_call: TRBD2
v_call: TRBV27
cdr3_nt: TGTGCCAGCAGTAGTCTAGCGGCGATCAATGAGCAGTTCTTC
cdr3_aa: CASSSLAAINEQFF

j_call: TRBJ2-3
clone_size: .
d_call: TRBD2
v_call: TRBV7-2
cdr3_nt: TGTGCCAGCAGCCCAGGACTAGCGGGCTACGGCACAGATACGCAGTATTTT
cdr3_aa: CASSPGLAGYGTDTQYF

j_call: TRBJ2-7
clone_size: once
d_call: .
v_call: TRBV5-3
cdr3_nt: TGTGCCAGAAGACGAATGACCTTCCTAGACGAGCAGTACTTC
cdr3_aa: CARRRMTFLDEQYF

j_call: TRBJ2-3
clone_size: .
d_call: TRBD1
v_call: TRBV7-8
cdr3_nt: TGTGCCAGCAGCCAGGACAGGCCTGGGGATACGCAGTATTTT
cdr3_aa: CASSQDRPGDTQYF

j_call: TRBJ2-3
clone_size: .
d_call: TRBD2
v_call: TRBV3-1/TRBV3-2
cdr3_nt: TGTGCCAGCAGCCGGACTAGCCGGCCAGATACGCAGTATTTT
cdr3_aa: CASSRTSRPDTQYF

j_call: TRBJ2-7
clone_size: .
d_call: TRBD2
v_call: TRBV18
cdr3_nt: TGTGCCAGCTCACCACCGACTAGCGGACCCTACGAGCAGTACTTC
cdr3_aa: CASSPPTSGPYEQYF

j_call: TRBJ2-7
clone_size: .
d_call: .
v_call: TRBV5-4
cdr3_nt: TGTGCCAGCAGCCTTACTCTCGGGAGTTTCAACGAGCAGTACTTC
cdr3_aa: CASSLTLGSFNEQYF

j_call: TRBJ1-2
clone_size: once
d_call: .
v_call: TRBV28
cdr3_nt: TGTGCCAGCAGGACTCAGGGGAACTATGGCTACACCTTC
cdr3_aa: CASRTQGNYGYTF

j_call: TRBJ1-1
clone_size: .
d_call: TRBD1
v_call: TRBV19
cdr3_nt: TGTGCCAGTAGACCCGACAGGGAGAACACTGAAGCTTTCTTT
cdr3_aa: CASRPDRENTEAFF

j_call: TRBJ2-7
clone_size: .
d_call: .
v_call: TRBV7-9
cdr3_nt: TGTGCCAGCAGCTTACCCGGGGTAAGCTACGAGCAGTACTTC
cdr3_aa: CASSLPGVSYEQYF

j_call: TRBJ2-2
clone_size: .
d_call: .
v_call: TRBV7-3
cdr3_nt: TGTGCCAGCAGCACCAGGGGGGAATTCCACACCGGGGAGCTGTTTTTT
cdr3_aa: CASSTRGEFHTGELFF

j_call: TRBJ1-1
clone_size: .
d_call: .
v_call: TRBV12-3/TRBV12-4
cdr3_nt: TGTGCCAGCAAACAGGGCTGGGGCACTGAAGCTTTCTTT
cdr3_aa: CASKQGWGTEAFF

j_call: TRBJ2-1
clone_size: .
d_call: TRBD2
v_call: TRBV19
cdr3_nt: TGTGCCAGTAGACGACCCGGGACTAGCGGCAACAATGAGCAGTTCTTC
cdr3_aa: CASRRPGTSGNNEQFF

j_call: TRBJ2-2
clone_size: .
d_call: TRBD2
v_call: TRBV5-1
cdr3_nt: TGCGCCAGCAGCATTAGCGGGAATGTGGCTGGGGAGCTGTTTTTT
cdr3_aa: CASSISGNVAGELFF

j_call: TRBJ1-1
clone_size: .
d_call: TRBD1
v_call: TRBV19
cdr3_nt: TGTGCCAGTAGTATTACAGGGGTCACTGAAGCTTTCTTT
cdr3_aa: CASSITGVTEAFF

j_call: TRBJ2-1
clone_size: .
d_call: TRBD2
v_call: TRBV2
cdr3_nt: TGTGCCAGCAGTGAATCTCGCGGGAGCTCCGATGAGCAGTTCTTC
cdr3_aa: CASSESRGSSDEQFF

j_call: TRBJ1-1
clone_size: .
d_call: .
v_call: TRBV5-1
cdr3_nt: TGCGCCAGCAGCTTGGTCTTGGGGGGGAACACTGAAGCTTTCTTT
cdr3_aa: CASSLVLGGNTEAFF

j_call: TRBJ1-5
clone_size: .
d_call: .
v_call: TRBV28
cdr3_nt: TGTGCCAGCAAACTCCGGGAGTTCAATCAGCCCCAGCATTTT
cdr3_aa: CASKLREFNQPQHF

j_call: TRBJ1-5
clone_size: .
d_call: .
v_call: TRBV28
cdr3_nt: TGTGCCAGCAGTTTAGTACCAGAGCCCCAGCATTTT
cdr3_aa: CASSLVPEPQHF

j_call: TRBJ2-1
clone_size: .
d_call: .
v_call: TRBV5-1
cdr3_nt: TGCGCCAGCAGCTTGGCAACTAGCTCCTACAATGAGCAGTTCTTC
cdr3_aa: CASSLATSSYNEQFF

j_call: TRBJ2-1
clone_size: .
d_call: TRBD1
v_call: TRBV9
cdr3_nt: TGTGCCAGCAGCGGCCGACAGGGGTTCCACAATGAGCAGTTCTTC
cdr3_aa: CASSGRQGFHNEQFF

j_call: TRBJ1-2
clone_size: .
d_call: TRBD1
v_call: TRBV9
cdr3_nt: TGTGCCAGCAGCACCCGGGACAGGGGGTTTCGAACGTATGGCTACACCTTC
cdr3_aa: CASSTRDRGFRTYGYTF

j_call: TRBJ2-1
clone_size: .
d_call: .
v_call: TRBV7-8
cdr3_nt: TGTGCCAGCACAGGGTCCTACAATGAGCAGTTCTTC
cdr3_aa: CASTGSYNEQFF

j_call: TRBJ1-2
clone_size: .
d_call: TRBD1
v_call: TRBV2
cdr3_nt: TGTGCCAGCCCCACCCCCGGGACAGGGGTTAACTATGGCTACACCTTC
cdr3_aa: CASPTPGTGVNYGYTF

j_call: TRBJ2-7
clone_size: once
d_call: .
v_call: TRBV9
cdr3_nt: TGTGCCAGCAGCGTGGATACCGGGAGATCGTCCGAGCAGTACTTC
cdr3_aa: CASSVDTGRSSEQYF

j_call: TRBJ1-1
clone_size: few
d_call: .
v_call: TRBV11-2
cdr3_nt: TGTGCCAGCAGCTTAGCAGGGGCGAGGGTAGCTTTCTTT
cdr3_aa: CASSLAGARVAFF

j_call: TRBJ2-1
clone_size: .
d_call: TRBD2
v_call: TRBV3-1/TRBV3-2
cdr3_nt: TGTGCCAGCAGCCAGTCAGGGACTATAAACAATGAGCAGTTCTTC
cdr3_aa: CASSQSGTINNEQFF

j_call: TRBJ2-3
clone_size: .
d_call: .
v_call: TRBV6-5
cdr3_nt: TGTGCCAGCAGCCTCGACACGATCACAGATACGCAGTATTTT
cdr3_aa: CASSLDTITDTQYF

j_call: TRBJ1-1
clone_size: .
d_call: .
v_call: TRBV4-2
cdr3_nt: TGTGCCAGCAGAAAACTGGCGGAAAACACTGAAGCTTTCTTT
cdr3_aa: CASRKLAENTEAFF

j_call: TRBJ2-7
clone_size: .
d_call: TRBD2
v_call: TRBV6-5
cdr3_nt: TGTGCCAGCAGTTACGAAGCGGGAAAAGTCTACGAGCAGTACTTC
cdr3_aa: CASSYEAGKVYEQYF

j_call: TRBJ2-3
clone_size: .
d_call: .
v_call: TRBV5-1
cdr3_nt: TGCGCCAGCAGCTTAGGCCAGAGGTCTGATACGCAGTATTTT
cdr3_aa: CASSLGQRSDTQYF

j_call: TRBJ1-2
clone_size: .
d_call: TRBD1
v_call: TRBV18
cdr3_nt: TGTGCCAGCCCATATCCGGGACAGACTGGCTACACCTTC
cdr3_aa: CASPYPGQTGYTF

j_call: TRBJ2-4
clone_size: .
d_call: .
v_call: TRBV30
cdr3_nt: TGTGCCTGGACCCGTTCCCGCGGGCAGGTCAACTTC
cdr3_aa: CAWTRSRGQVNF

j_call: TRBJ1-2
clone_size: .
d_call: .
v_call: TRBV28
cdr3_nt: TGTGCCGCTAGTTTAGGGGTTATGTTCGAAGGCTACACCTTC
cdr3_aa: CAASLGVMFEGYTF